What follows are 15 T cell receptor beta chains derived from one specimen sequenced in a study of tumor-infiltrating lymphocytes in primary liver carcinoma. The investigators made TCR beta cDNA from around 540 ng total RNA, using a constant-region primer. A slightly modified ARM-PCR protocol with three nested multiplex PCR rounds produced these TCR beta libraries. Researchers ran the first two PCR rounds for roughly 11 cycles each with TRBV1-TRBV30 forward primers and a C-beta reverse primer. One entry per CDR3 protein results from TCRdb running MiXCR on the multiplex PCR reads. The sample includes 99,000 or so distinct CDR3 sequences, 82% of them seen just once. The study co-extracted DNA and RNA from 20-30 mg of unsorted bulk tissue. The source material was liver tumor tissue from sampling region 3. Subset meaning: tumor region T3, left-lateral pole. The receptor source for this set is a man aged 40-49 years with primary liver carcinoma and hepatitis B virus infection.

With respect to this clonotype: The CDR3 does not end in the conserved phenylalanine or tryptophan, so this is likely a read error. The chain couples TRBV28 to TRBJ2-2, with D unclear. This CDR3 region has 13 residues. Between the trimmed V and J ends, which lost 3 bases and 4 bases, there was a span of 6 bases. CDR1 is MDHEN, CDR2 SYDVKM, per germline. The CDR3 reads CASSLSPTGELFL. DNA for the CDR3: TGTGCCAGCAGTTTGTCACCCACCGGGGAGCTGTTTCTC.

This clonotype came up a few times. A read error is possible here, since a much larger clone lies one base away. The V and J genes are TRBV28 and TRBJ2-7, with 9 bases lining up with TRBD1. Trimming removed 8 bases from V and 12 bases from J; junction bases left unmatched: 8. Germline values: CDR1 MDHEN, CDR2 SYDVKM. CDR3 length: 11 amino acids. The CDR3 spells CASCLQGARYF. CDR3 sequence (DNA): TGTGCCAGCTGCCTACAGGGGGCTAGGTACTTC.

This clonotype has ten or more counts. The chain uses TRBV6-5 and TRBJ1-5, with D perhaps matching TRBD1 (6 bases). Germline V gene lookup returns CDR1 MNHEY and CDR2 SVGAGI. V was shortened by 4 bases and J by 7 bases, with 11 bases between the two germline ends. The CDR3 totals 13 residues. DNA for the CDR3: TGTGCCAGCAGTTTACAGGGTAAACAGCCCCAGCATTTT. This codes for CASSLQGKQPQHF.

The rearrangement joins TRBV5-8 to TRBJ1-6; 7 bases match TRBD1. CDR1 and CDR2 (germline): SGHTS, YDEGEE. This CDR3 contains 16 residues. DNA of the CDR3: TGTGCTAGTAGCTACTCCACCGGGACAGTTAATTCACCCCTCCACTTT. It codes for CASSYSTGTVNSPLHF.

The chain uses TRBV5-4 and TRBJ2-7; tentatively, D is TRBD2 (5 bases). Germline V gene sequence: CDR1 SGHNT, CDR2 YYREEE (reference sequence). Between the trimmed V and J ends, which lost 9 bases and 6 bases, there was a span of 22 bases. The CDR3 runs 14 residues. CDR3 loop: CANCEADWAPEQYF. The CDR3 DNA reads TGTGCCAACTGCGAGGCGGACTGGGCCCCCGAGCAGTACTTC.

About this clonotype: A read error may be the cause here, since a much bigger clone is one base away. The chain is built from TRBV5-1 and TRBJ2-1; D remains ambiguous. Germline assignment: CDR1 SGHRS and CDR2 YFSETQ. The CDR3 has 13 residues. The chain's CDR3 is CVSSLAGQIEQFF. CDR3 coding DNA: TGCGTCAGCAGCTTGGCCGGGCAGATCGAGCAGTTCTTC.

A remark on this clonotype: One end of the junction does not line up with germline, which may come from a read error. J is TRBJ2-3 and V is TRBV28, with 12 bases that match TRBD2. From germline, CDR1 is MDHEN and CDR2 SYDVKM. The CDR3 runs to 16 residues. The CDR3 nucleotides are TGTGTCAGCAATCCTGGACTAGCGGGAAAGGTAGATACGCAGTATTTT. It is translated as CVSNPGLAGKVDTQYF.

The gene calls are TRBV11-2 and TRBJ2-3; possibly TRBD2 for D (6 bases). CDR1 and CDR2 (germline): SGHAT, FQNNGV. The CDR3 covers 14 residues. The CDR3 DNA reads as TGTATCAGCTGCTTTGACGGGAGTACAGATACGCAGTATTTT. Translation gives CISCFDGSTDTQYF.

The J gene is TRBJ2-5, the V gene TRBV5-6, with 7 bases lining up with TRBD1. Germline V gene data show CDR1 as SGHDT and CDR2 as YYEEEE. This CDR3 has 14 residues. With 5 bases clipped from V and 2 bases from J, the junction kept 6 bases outside the gene matches. For the CDR3, the DNA is TGTGCCAGCAGGACAGGACAGGTGCAAGAGACCCAGTACTTC. Protein sequence: CASRTGQVQETQYF.

Regarding this clonotype: One end of the junction does not line up with germline, which may come from a read error. The chain combines TRBV29-1 with TRBJ2-7, with 7 bases fitting TRBD1. CDR1 is SQVTM, CDR2 ANQGSEA, per germline. The CDR3 consists of 14 residues. CDR3 sequence: CSAKQGSRSYEHYF. CDR3 DNA: TGCAGCGCCAAACAGGGGAGTCGTAGCTACGAGCATTACTTC.

Details on this clonotype: The conserved phenylalanine or tryptophan normally closing the CDR3 is absent here, so this likely arose from a read error. This sequence joins TRBV12-3 or TRBV12-4 and TRBJ2-5; no definite D call. The CDR3 length is 13 residues. Deletions cut 3 bases from V and 5 bases from J, with 10 bases between. As DNA, the CDR3 is TGTGCCAGCAGTTTGGTACATGGGGAGACCCAGTACTAC. Its protein is CASSLVHGETQYY.

Worth noting for this clonotype: A read error may produce the germline difference seen at one junction end. This chain links TRBV11-3 with TRBJ2-1, with D unclear. This CDR3 comprises 14 residues. Germline V gives CDR1 SGHNT, CDR2 YENEEA. The CDR3 DNA reads as TGCGTCAGCACCTTAGGCGTCTCGAACAATGAGCAGTTCTTC. Its translation is CVSTLGVSNNEQFF.

A word on this clonotype: Just one base apart from a much larger clone, this may be a read error. The chain links TRBV5-1 to TRBJ2-5; weak D call: TRBD2 (5 bases). Germline assignment: CDR1 SGHRS and CDR2 YFSETQ. The CDR3 has 14 residues. V was cut by 3 bases and J by 5 bases, with 14 bases left in between. CDR3 loop: CASSYWEPGETQYF. DNA of the CDR3: TGCGCCAGCAGCTATTGGGAGCCGGGGGAGACCCAGTACTTC. The complete variable domain, with remaining parts taken from reference TRBV5-1 and TRBJ2-5, reads KAGVTQTPRYLIKTRGQQVTLSCSPISGHRSVSWYQQTPGQGLQFLFEYFSETQRNKGNFPGRFSGRQFSNSRSEMNVSTLELGDSALYLCASSYWEPGETQYFGPGTRLLVL.

Regarding this clonotype: No conserved phenylalanine or tryptophan ends this CDR3, so it is likely a read error. This chain joins TRBV7-8 and TRBJ2-7, with 10 bases identical to TRBD1. V was clipped by 5 bases and J by 7 bases; unmatched bases: 11. The CDR3 contains 15 residues. CDR1 SGHVS and CDR2 FQNEAQ come from the germline V gene. CDR3 sequence (DNA): TGTGCCAGCAGCCTAGTCGGGACAGGGGTCAATGAGCAGTACTCC. Its protein product is CASSLVGTGVNEQYS.

Turning to this clonotype: A read error may account for a junction end that differs from germline. The rearrangement joins TRBV4-1 to TRBJ2-1; 7 nucleotides match TRBD2. The CDR3 is 19 residues long. The germline V gene encodes CDR1 MGHRA and CDR2 YSYEKL. The DNA of the CDR3 is TGTGCCAGCATCCAAGACGGAGGAGGGAGGGCCAGGGTTCGCAATGAGCAGTTCTTC. Amino acids: CASIQDGGGRARVRNEQFF.